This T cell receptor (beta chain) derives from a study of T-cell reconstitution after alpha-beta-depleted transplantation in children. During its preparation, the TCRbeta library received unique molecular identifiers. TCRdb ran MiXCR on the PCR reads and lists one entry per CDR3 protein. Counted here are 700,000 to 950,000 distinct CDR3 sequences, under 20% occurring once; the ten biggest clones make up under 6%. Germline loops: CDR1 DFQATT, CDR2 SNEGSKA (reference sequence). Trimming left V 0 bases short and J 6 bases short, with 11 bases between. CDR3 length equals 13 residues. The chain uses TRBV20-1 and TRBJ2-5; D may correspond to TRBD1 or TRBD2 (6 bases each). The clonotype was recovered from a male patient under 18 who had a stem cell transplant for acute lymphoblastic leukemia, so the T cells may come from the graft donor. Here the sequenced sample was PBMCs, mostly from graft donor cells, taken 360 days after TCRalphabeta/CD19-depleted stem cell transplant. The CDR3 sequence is CSARDMGGKTQYF. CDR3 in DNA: TGCAGTGCTAGAGATATGGGGGGCAAGACCCAGTACTTC.